The 6 T cell receptor beta chains listed next were all sequenced from one sample in a study of T-cell memory formation after mild COVID-19. In TCRdb, the 5' RACE reads were re-called with MiXCR into one record per CDR3 protein. The sample includes about 49,000 distinct CDR3 sequences, 27% of them seen just once. The specimen sequenced was PBMCs or a T cell subset sorted from them (not recorded which). These receptors all come from a man in his late teens or twenties who had mild COVID-19 (a few samples of this study predate the infection). Cell type and time point are not known.

The rearrangement uses TRBV4-1 and TRBJ1-4; possible D gene TRBD1, 5 bases. CDR1 MGHRA and CDR2 YSYEKL come from the germline V gene. The CDR3 consists of 16 residues. V gave up 4 bases and J gave up 0 bases, with 12 bases separating them. CDR3: CASSPQAVATNEKLFF. CDR3 bases: TGCGCCAGCAGCCCACAGGCGGTGGCAACTAATGAAAAACTGTTTTTT.

The chain employs TRBV20-1 and TRBJ2-7; the match to TRBD1 covers 11 bases. Trimming at V came to 5 bases and at J to 3 bases, leaving 3 bases not matched to a gene. Germline V gives CDR1 DFQATT, CDR2 SNEGSKA (reference sequence). There are 13 residues in the CDR3. This CDR3 is CSAHGTGGYEQYV. In DNA, the CDR3 is TGCAGTGCTCATGGGACAGGGGGCTACGAGCAGTACGTC.

This clonotype was detected a few times. V and J are TRBV5-1 and TRBJ1-1; possibly TRBD1 for D (5 bases). Germline-derived CDR1 and CDR2 are SGHRS and YFSETQ. The CDR3 is made up of 16 amino acids. Trimming pared 1 base from V and 0 bases from J, leaving 13 bases between. CDR3 nucleotides: TGCGCCAGCAGCTTGACCCGGGGCCTCATGAACACTGAAGCTTTCTTT. Protein product: CASSLTRGLMNTEAFF.

The chain combines TRBV24-1 with TRBJ2-7; D not resolved. Trimming took 6 bases from V and 7 from J, leaving 18 bases between them. The V gene's germline CDR1 is KGHDR and CDR2 SFDVKD. This CDR3 is built from 14 residues. CDR3 protein: CATSKAARPAEQYV. CDR3 nucleotides: TGTGCCACCAGTAAGGCAGCCCGTCCCGCTGAGCAGTACGTC.

This clonotype came up a few times. The V call is TRBV4-1, the J call TRBJ1-6, with 9 nucleotides matching TRBD1. The CDR3 is 16 amino acids. With V trimmed by 1 base and J by 8 bases, 6 bases remained unmatched. Germline V lookup: CDR1 MGHRA, CDR2 YSYEKL. The chain's CDR3 is CASSQARDREDSPLHF. Here the CDR3 DNA reads TGCGCCAGCAGCCAAGCTCGGGACAGGGAGGATTCACCCCTCCACTTT.

This clonotype was seen a few times. Its ends do not fully match the called genes, so a read error is possible. The J gene is TRBJ1-1, the V gene TRBV4-1, with D perhaps matching TRBD1 (6 bases). This CDR3 comprises 14 residues. Germline CDR1 is MGHRA and CDR2 is YSYEKL. CDR3 region: CASSQVLGHPEAFF. The CDR3 DNA reads TGCGCCAGCAGCCAGGTCCTGGGACACCCTGAGGCTTTCTTT.